The clone carrying this TCR beta chain is a singleton in its sample. What it binds is unknown. The data originate from a study of cytomegalovirus exposure and HLA in healthy donors. Findings and caveats of the study: The study found most TCR sequences rare, yet found some public TCRs in many donors. Cytomegalovirus association was listed for 150 to 200 TCR beta chains. Three CMV-associated chains were confirmed in vitro to be specific for CMV antigens. For cytomegalovirus status, the classifier reportedly gave diagnoses with high specificity and sensitivity.

With V trimmed by 10 bases and J by 4 bases, 9 bases remained unmatched. The CDR3 extends over 15 amino acids. Per the germline V gene, CDR1 is MNHNS and CDR2 is SASEGT. Assay used: immunoSEQ multiplex PCR; TCRdb lists only in-frame clones, some missing. The sample carries 120,000 or so clones, about 85% recorded once. The source of this sequence is a woman aged 25 to 39 in good health and CMV-seronegative. This chain links TRBV6-1 with TRBJ2-6, with TRBD1 matching over 8 bases. The specimen was PBMCs. DNA of the CDR3: TGTGCCACCACCCTGGACAGGGCCGGGGCCAACGTCCTGACTTTC. It yields the protein CATTLDRAGANVLTF.